This entry is about one T cell receptor (beta chain). This record belongs to a study of blood T cell repertoires in COVID-19. Across the study: Sources were T cells, B-cell-depleted T cells, or PBMCs; the material itself was cDNA or gDNA.

Profiled with immunoSEQ multiplex PCR; TCRdb holds only in-frame clones, not every one. The sample contains roughly 410,000 clones, around nine tenths of which appear only once. The CDR3 consists of 19 residues. V lost 0 bases to trimming and J lost 0 bases; unmatched junction nucleotides: 9. Looked up from germline, CDR1 is SGHTA and CDR2 is FQGNSA. This TCR derives from a woman in her thirties or forties with COVID-19, enrolled during active disease. The rearrangement links TRBV7-2 to TRBJ2-3, with 10 bases identical to TRBD2. The sequencing input was peripheral blood. Here the CDR3 DNA reads TGTGCCAGCAGCTTAGCTTATAGCGGGGGGCGTACTAGCACAGATACGCAGTATTTT. It specifies CASSLAYSGGRTSTDTQYF.